This TCR beta chain was found in a study of post-analysis software for immune sequencing data. Overall study: Relapsing-remitting, secondary progressive and progressive-relapsing multiple sclerosis were all included among the disease courses. Study-level results: Patients carried a handful of TRBV segments more frequently than controls did, and TRBV5-6, TRBV5-1 and TRBV20-1 were among them.

Prepared TCR beta cDNA libraries contained unique molecular identifiers. Input of roughly 1 to 11 million T cells yielded around 460,000 cDNA molecules. TCRdb fed the PCR reads into MiXCR, producing one record per CDR3 protein. Among hundreds of thousands of distinct CDR3 sequences listed, 25% to 30% were seen once. The V end lost 6 bases, the J end lost 8 bases, and 13 bases lay between the germline ends. Germline CDR1 and CDR2: SGHTA and FQGNSA. The CDR3 extends over 12 amino acids. This clonotype was picked up a small number of times. Antigen: not known. The clonotype was recovered from a girl aged 5 to 17 with multiple sclerosis. The chain couples TRBV7-2 to TRBJ1-2; D is perhaps TRBD1 (5 bases). The sequenced sample was blood. The chain's CDR3 is CASSSMGGGYTF. Written as DNA, the CDR3 is TGTGCCAGCAGTTCCATGGGGGGAGGCTACACCTTC.